The 19 T cell receptor beta chains in this list originate from one sample, sequenced in a study of CD8 T cells in Susac syndrome. RNA was extracted with the RNeasy kit, and a quantity of roughly 0.5 to 1 ug was reverse transcribed using random hexamers. TCRdb fed the immunoSEQ multiplex PCR reads into MiXCR, producing one record per CDR3 protein. The data contain approximately 150,000 distinct CDR3 sequences, 90% to 95% of them singletons. Sequences were obtained from CD4+ T cells from PBMCs. The receptors stem from a human donor in good health.

The V call is TRBV29-1, the J call TRBJ2-1; 9 nucleotides line up with TRBD2. This CDR3 region has 15 residues. Trimming took 1 base from V and 1 from J; bases not matched to a gene: 2. The germline V gene has CDR1 SQVTM and CDR2 ANQGSEA. For the CDR3, the DNA is TGCAGCGTTGAAGCAGCGGGGGGTTCCTACAATGAGCAGTTCTTC. Translation gives CSVEAAGGSYNEQFF.

This chain joins TRBV25-1 and TRBJ2-5, with TRBD2 matching over 12 bases. The CDR3 has 15 residues. From germline, CDR1 is MGHDK and CDR2 SYGVNS. Trimming cost V 7 bases and J 4 bases; bases outside gene matches: 7. The DNA of the CDR3 is TGTGCCAGCACTACTAGCGGGGGGCCAGGAGAGACCCAGTACTTC. Amino acid sequence: CASTTSGGPGETQYF.

This clonotype was recorded once. The J gene is TRBJ2-3, the V gene TRBV5-1; TRBD2 might be the D (6 bases). This CDR3 has 18 residues. V lost 5 bases to trimming and J lost 1 base, with 23 bases between them. CDR1 and CDR2 from the germline V gene are SGHRS and YFSETQ. CDR3 sequence (DNA): TGCGCCAGCAGACGAAGCTTTTCGGACGGGGGAGGCACAGATACGCAGTATTTT. This codes for CASRRSFSDGGGTDTQYF.

The chain recombines TRBV30 with TRBJ2-5; no firm D call. The CDR3 is made up of 11 amino acids. Trimming cost V 4 bases and J 1 base, with 4 bases left between them. From germline, CDR1 is GTSNPN and CDR2 SVGIG (reference sequence). The CDR3 DNA reads as TGTGCCTGGACTACCCAAGAGACCCAGTACTTC. Its translation is CAWTTQETQYF.

This clonotype was seen a handful of times. V is TRBV2 and J is TRBJ2-2; 10 bases line up with TRBD2. The CDR3 is 16 amino acids. The ends lost 6 bases at V and 4 bases at J; junction bases unmatched: 8. Looked up from germline, CDR1 is SNHLY and CDR2 is FYNNEI. The CDR3 region has the DNA TGTGCCAGCAGGAAGAGGACTAGCGGTGGCACCGGGGAGCTGTTTTTT. This encodes CASRKRTSGGTGELFF.

The chain employs TRBV9 and TRBJ1-1; 8 positions match TRBD1. The CDR3 is made up of 13 amino acids. The germline gives CDR1 SGDLS, CDR2 YYNGEE. Trimming at V came to 0 bases and at J to 11 bases, leaving 6 bases not matched to a gene. CDR3 DNA: TGTGCCAGCAGCGTAGCTTCGGACAGGGAGGCTTTCTTT. Amino acids: CASSVASDREAFF.

V is TRBV2 and J is TRBJ2-1; TRBD1 agrees at 10 bases. Germline trimming cut 11 bases from V and 6 bases from J; bases unmatched to any gene: 4. Germline lookup yields CDR1 SNHLY and CDR2 FYNNEI. The CDR3 consists of 12 residues. The CDR3 DNA reads as TGTGCCGGGGGGGACAGGGGCAATGAGCAGTTCTTC. It specifies CAGGDRGNEQFF.

The gene calls are TRBV27 and TRBJ2-7; 9 nucleotides line up with TRBD1. The trim removed 8 bases at V and 12 bases at J, leaving 14 bases unmatched. This CDR3 is 13 amino acids long. Per the germline V gene, CDR1 is MNHEY and CDR2 is SMNVEV (reference sequence). This CDR3 reads CASSSGQGTTPYF. CDR3 DNA sequence: TGTGCCAGCTCGTCAGGACAGGGGACTACACCGTACTTC.

The CDR3 protein is CASSEGQGSSYEQYF. CDR3 DNA sequence: TGTGCCAGCAGCGAGGGACAGGGCAGCTCCTACGAGCAGTACTTC. This chain links TRBV7-3 with TRBJ2-7; 9 bases are shared with TRBD1. The CDR3 is 15 residues long. The J segment lost 0 bases and the V segment lost 5 bases, leaving 5 bases of the junction unmatched. Germline CDR1 and CDR2: SGHTA and FQGTGA.

The V gene is TRBV7-9, the J gene TRBJ1-4; no clear D gene. Germline lookup yields CDR1 SEHNR and CDR2 FQNEAQ (reference sequence). Trimming left V 7 bases short and J 3 bases short, with 6 bases between. The length of the CDR3 is 12 residues. CDR3 region: CASKQPNEKLFF. DNA for the CDR3: TGTGCCAGCAAACAGCCTAATGAAAAACTGTTTTTT.

The rearrangement uses TRBV3-1 and TRBJ1-5; D uncertain. This CDR3 spans 13 amino acids. V was trimmed by 2 bases and J by 1 base, leaving 3 bases between them. Germline CDR1 and CDR2: LGHDT and YNNKEL (reference sequence). The CDR3 loop reads CASSQWSNQPQHF. The CDR3 DNA is TGTGCCAGCAGCCAATGGAGCAATCAGCCCCAGCATTTT.

The CDR3 DNA reads as TGTGCCAGCAGGACTACCGTCGAGACCCAGTACTTC. Translating it yields CASRTTVETQYF. The chain combines TRBV5-8 with TRBJ2-5; D may be TRBD2 (5 bases). V was clipped by 5 bases and J by 5 bases, with 10 bases between them. CDR1 is SGHTS and CDR2 is YDEGEE in the germline V gene. The length of the CDR3 is 12 residues.

The CDR3 DNA is TGCGCCAGCACCCTAAGAGAGAGCTCCTACGAGCAGTACTTC. It encodes CASTLRESSYEQYF. This sequence joins TRBV5-1 and TRBJ2-7; the D is unclear. The V end lost 6 bases, the J end lost 0 bases, and 13 bases lay between the germline ends. The CDR3 spans 14 residues. Germline V lookup: CDR1 SGHRS, CDR2 YFSETQ. Full variable domain (rest looked up from reference TRBV5-1 and TRBJ2-7): KAGVTQTPRYLIKTRGQQVTLSCSPISGHRSVSWYQQTPGQGLQFLFEYFSETQRNKGNFPGRFSGRQFSNSRSEMNVSTLELGDSALYLCASTLRESSYEQYFGPGTRLTVT.

The chain has TRBV4-1 and TRBJ2-6; 8 nucleotides agree with TRBD2. Germline V lookup: CDR1 MGHRA, CDR2 YSYEKL. The CDR3 loop spans 18 amino acids. Germline trimming cut 4 bases from V and 0 bases from J; bases unmatched to any gene: 8. As DNA, the CDR3 is TGCGCCAGCAGCCGTCAGACTAGCGATCTCTCTGGGGCCAACGTCCTGACTTTC. Amino acid sequence: CASSRQTSDLSGANVLTF.

This chain connects TRBV19 to TRBJ1-5; 11 bases are shared with TRBD1. Per germline, CDR1 LNHDA and CDR2 SQIVND (reference sequence). The CDR3 consists of 16 residues. The trim removed 9 bases at V and 6 bases at J, leaving 13 bases unmatched. CDR3 DNA sequence: TGTGCCAGCCAGCCGGGACAGGGGGGACTTATTCAGCCCCAGCATTTT. It specifies CASQPGQGGLIQPQHF.

The rearrangement links TRBV3-1 to TRBJ1-1; 7 bases align to TRBD1. In germline, CDR1 is LGHDT, CDR2 YNNKEL (reference sequence). The CDR3 extends over 15 amino acids. The V gene end was trimmed by 4 bases and the J gene end by 10 bases; junction bases not matched to a gene: 15. CDR3 amino acids: CASSPGGQVKKGAFF. DNA for the CDR3: TGTGCCAGCAGCCCCGGAGGACAGGTGAAGAAGGGAGCTTTCTTT.

This chain joins TRBV13 and TRBJ1-5; 9 bases map to TRBD1. The germline V gene has CDR1 PRHDT and CDR2 FYEKMQ (reference sequence). V gave up 4 bases and J gave up 1 base; unmatched junction bases: 8. The CDR3 contains 17 residues. CDR3 DNA sequence: TGTGCCAGCAGCTCAAGGACAGGGGTACAAAGCAATCAGCCCCAGCATTTT. Its protein is CASSSRTGVQSNQPQHF.

V and J are TRBV6-1 and TRBJ2-3, with 11 bases that match TRBD2. The CDR3 is 17 amino acids. V dropped 7 bases and J dropped 2; count of bases not matched to a gene: 11. CDR1 and CDR2 (germline): MNHNS, SASEGT. CDR3 DNA sequence: TGTGCCAGCAAAATAATGACTAGCGGGGCGCTCACAGATACGCAGTATTTT. This sequence encodes CASKIMTSGALTDTQYF.

This chain connects TRBV5-1 to TRBJ2-5, with 7 positions matching TRBD2. Germline assignment: CDR1 SGHRS and CDR2 YFSETQ. The CDR3 is 15 residues long. The V and J ends lost 3 bases and 4 bases, in that order; junction bases with no gene match: 9. The CDR3 DNA sequence: TGCGCCAGCAGCTCGACTAGCACTGGGGGAGAGACCCAGTACTTC. It specifies CASSSTSTGGETQYF.